This paragraph covers one TCR beta chain sequence. Its antigen is as yet unknown. MiXCR, run by TCRdb on the PCR reads, gives a single entry per CDR3 protein. The table has 60,000 to 70,000 distinct CDR3 sequences, around 18% seen once. The CDR3 sequence is 10 residues long. V shed 8 bases and J shed 4 bases, with 6 bases lying between them. Germline loops: CDR1 SGHDT, CDR2 YYEEEE. These data are taken from a study of molecular identifiers for immune sequencing clone quantification. Overall study results and limits: Whereas clones above 20 RNA copies held under 1% of naive-cell molecules, they held over 97% of effector molecules.

Sequencing was performed on naive CD8+ T cells from blood, with Jurkat cell RNA spiked in. Noted subset: FACS-sorted CD8+CD4-CCR7+CD45RA+ naive T cells. The chain is built from TRBV5-6 and TRBJ2-5; D unclear. This sequence was found in a human donor in good health. Some libraries in this study had Jurkat cell RNA spiked in. CDR3 bases: TGTGCCAGTGGAGTAGAGACCCAGTACTTC. Its protein product is CASGVETQYF.